This T cell receptor (beta chain) was identified in a study of T cell responses to AZD1222 COVID-19 vaccine. Profiled with immunoSEQ multiplex PCR; TCRdb holds only in-frame clones, not every one. In the table there are 100,000 to 120,000 clones, roughly 92% of which are singletons. Sample: peripheral blood, taken 28 days after the second AZD1222 dose. This clonotype was obtained from an adult who received the AZD1222 COVID-19 vaccine.

CDR3 DNA sequence: TGCGCCAGCAGTAACCTTGCGGGGGCGAGTAATGAAAAACTGTTTTTT. Translating gives CASSNLAGASNEKLFF. V gene TRBV10-1 combines with J gene TRBJ1-4, with D perhaps TRBD1 (6 bases). V was clipped by 5 bases and J by 4 bases, with 17 bases between them. CDR3 length: 16 amino acids. The germline V gene encodes CDR1 WNHNN and CDR2 SYGVQD (reference sequence).